This passage covers 6 T cell receptor beta chains from one sample sequenced in a study of blood T cells in healthy people across ages (dated by TCRdb to the mid-2010s). The library came from 5' RACE. The listed sequencing device is Illumina HiSeq 2500. The second PCR ran for roughly 7 to 11 cycles and used a J-beta primer mix along with a sample-barcoded 5' primer. TCRdb reanalyzed the raw reads on its own, using fastp at Q25 for trimming and MiXCR for clone calling, and kept in-frame beta chains. Rows with a matching CDR3 protein are joined into one entry that keeps the most common DNA and genes. This sample gives 780,000 or so distinct CDR3 sequences in total; 25% of them show up just once. The ten largest clonotypes hold roughly 3.5% of the sample. The same sample was also used in a study of T cells of mothers and their children.

Sequencing used blood. These receptors all stem from a boy aged 5-17 years in good health.

The rearrangement links TRBV27 to TRBJ1-4; TRBD1 agrees at 7 bases. Germline V CDR1 and CDR2: MNHEY, SMNVEV (reference sequence). V was clipped by 1 base and J by 5 bases; unmatched bases: 7. The CDR3 loop spans 16 amino acids. CDR3 residues: CASSLYPTGSNEKLFF. The CDR3 DNA follows: TGTGCCAGCAGTTTATACCCGACAGGGAGCAATGAAAAACTGTTTTTT.

At least ten counts were recorded for this clonotype. This chain connects TRBV28 to TRBJ2-5; 16 nucleotides agree with TRBD2. Germline values: CDR1 MDHEN, CDR2 SYDVKM. Unmatched junction bases numbered 12, after V lost 7 bases and J lost 4 bases. This CDR3 has 18 amino acids. This CDR3 reads CASTTTGTSGGGVETQYF. CDR3 bases: TGTGCCAGCACCACAACCGGGACTAGCGGGGGGGGCGTAGAGACCCAGTACTTC.

The table lists this clonotype with a few counts. The chain has TRBV2 and TRBJ2-1, with 9 bases identical to TRBD2. The CDR3 runs to 14 residues. Trimming took 6 bases from V and 10 from J; bases not matched to a gene: 10. Germline loops: CDR1 SNHLY, CDR2 FYNNEI. The CDR3, as DNA: TGTGCCAGCAGCCGGCGGGAGGGGAGTTGGGAGCAGTTCTTC. Its protein product is CASSRREGSWEQFF.

For this clonotype: At one boundary the junction diverges from the germline segment, which might be a read error. This sequence joins TRBV28 and TRBJ2-7; 9 bases map to TRBD1. CDR1 and CDR2 from the germline V gene are MDHEN and SYDVKM. The CDR3 is 13 residues long. In nucleotides, the CDR3 is TGTGCCAGCAGTTTAGGACGGACAGGGGATAGGCACTTC. This codes for CASSLGRTGDRHF. Variable domain in full (rest from reference TRBV28 and TRBJ2-7): DVKVTQSSRYLVKRTGEKVFLECVQDMDHENMFWYRQDPGLGLRLIYFSYDVKMKEKGDIPEGYSVSREKKERFSLILESASTNQTSMYLCASSLGRTGDRHFGPGTRLTVT.

The CDR3 sequence is CASSLGSGAGEQYF. CDR3 coding DNA: TGTGCCAGCAGCTTAGGATCGGGGGCAGGGGAGCAGTACTTC. This sequence joins TRBV7-9 and TRBJ2-7; D assignment may be TRBD1 or TRBD2 (6 bases each). This CDR3 comprises 14 residues. V gave up 1 base and J gave up 7 bases, with 14 bases separating them. Germline CDR1 is SEHNR and CDR2 is FQNEAQ (reference sequence).

This clonotype was found a few times. V is TRBV9 and J is TRBJ1-1; TRBD1 matches 10 bases. The CDR3 consists of 15 residues. Per the germline V gene, CDR1 is SGDLS and CDR2 is YYNGEE. V was clipped by 3 bases and J by 10 bases; unmatched bases: 12. The DNA for the CDR3 is TGTGCCAGCAGCGCCCGGGACAGGGGCTTTTATGGAGCTTTCTTT. It yields the protein CASSARDRGFYGAFF.